This T cell receptor (beta chain) was recorded in a study of blood T cell repertoires in COVID-19. Study information: The United States, Italy and Spain were the sources of the acute and convalescent COVID-19 samples. PBMCs, B-cell-depleted T cells, or T cells were the source of the cDNA or gDNA that made up the material.

Per the original methods: Nucleated cell number was recorded as an estimate derived from reference gene primer amplification. Using immunoSEQ multiplex PCR, the repertoire was profiled, and TCRdb retains in-frame clones only, with some absent. That table supplies the V and J calls and clone size; D and trimming were determined from the DNA. The repertoire consists of fewer than 85,000 clones, with roughly 83% occurring once and the leading ten covering 5.5% to 7.5%. This TCR came from a woman in her fifties or sixties with acute or convalescent COVID-19. Material for sequencing was peripheral blood.

CDR3 amino acids: CASSLAGGTNLQNTIYF. The CDR3 nucleotides are TGTGCCAGCAGCTTAGCGGGAGGGACGAATTTACAAAACACCATATATTTT. This chain links TRBV7-6 with TRBJ1-3, with D tentatively TRBD1 (5 bases). Looked up from germline, CDR1 is SGHVS and CDR2 is FNYEAQ. The CDR3 sequence is 17 residues long. The germline V and J ends were trimmed by 0 bases and 6 bases, with 18 bases remaining between them.